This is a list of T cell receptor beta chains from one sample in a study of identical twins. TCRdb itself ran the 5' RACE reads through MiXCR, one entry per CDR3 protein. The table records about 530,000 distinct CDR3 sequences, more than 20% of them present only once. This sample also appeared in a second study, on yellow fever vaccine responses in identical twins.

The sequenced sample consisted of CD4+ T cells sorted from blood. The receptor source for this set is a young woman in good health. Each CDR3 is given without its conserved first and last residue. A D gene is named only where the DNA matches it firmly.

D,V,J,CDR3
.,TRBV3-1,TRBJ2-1,ASSQQSSEQF
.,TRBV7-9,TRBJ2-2,ASSSPIAGSTGELF
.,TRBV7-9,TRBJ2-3,ASSARPSTDTQY
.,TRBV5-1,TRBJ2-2,ASSRESQDRPSTGELF
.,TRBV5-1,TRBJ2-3,ASSFGTSTDTQY
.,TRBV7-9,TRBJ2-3,ASEVPTTQY
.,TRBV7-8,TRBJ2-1,ASTPRAGRLNEQF
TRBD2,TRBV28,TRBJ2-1,ASSALTSGGPSNEQF
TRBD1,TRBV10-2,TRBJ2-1,ASRRGDSAHEQF
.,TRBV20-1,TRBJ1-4,SARDSQGNEKLF
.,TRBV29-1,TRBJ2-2,SVSSDGATGELF
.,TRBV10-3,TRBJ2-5,AISEREEGTQY
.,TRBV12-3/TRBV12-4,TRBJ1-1,ASSFKEEYTEAF
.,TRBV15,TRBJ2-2,ATSRDATSRNTGELF
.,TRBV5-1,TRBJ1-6,ASSSGHLNSPLH